The TCR beta chain described here comes from a study of monozygotic twins with inflammatory bowel disease. Broader study findings: By inverse Simpson index, TCRbeta diversity was lower in IBD patients than in healthy co-twins.

The TCR libraries each used total RNA (approximately 4,000 ng per library). TCRdb re-called the 5' RACE reads and catalogs CDR3 proteins one per entry, DNA excluded. This table holds 400,000 to 500,000 distinct CDR3 sequences. A remark on this clonotype: The antigen remains unidentified.

CDR1 and CDR2 from the germline V gene are SGHRS and YFSETQ. This CDR3 is 15 amino acids long. Phlebotomy per donor yielded a single 2.5 ml blood sample. Blood samples, whole and unsorted for T cells, yielded the isolated total RNA. The TCR comes from a human donor with ulcerative colitis or Crohn's disease, or a healthy co-twin of an affected twin (not recorded which). The chain couples TRBV5-1 to TRBJ2-4; absent DNA, TCRdb's TRBD2 call cannot be checked. Sequencing used blood. The chain's CDR3 is CASSWNSGRGTIQYF.